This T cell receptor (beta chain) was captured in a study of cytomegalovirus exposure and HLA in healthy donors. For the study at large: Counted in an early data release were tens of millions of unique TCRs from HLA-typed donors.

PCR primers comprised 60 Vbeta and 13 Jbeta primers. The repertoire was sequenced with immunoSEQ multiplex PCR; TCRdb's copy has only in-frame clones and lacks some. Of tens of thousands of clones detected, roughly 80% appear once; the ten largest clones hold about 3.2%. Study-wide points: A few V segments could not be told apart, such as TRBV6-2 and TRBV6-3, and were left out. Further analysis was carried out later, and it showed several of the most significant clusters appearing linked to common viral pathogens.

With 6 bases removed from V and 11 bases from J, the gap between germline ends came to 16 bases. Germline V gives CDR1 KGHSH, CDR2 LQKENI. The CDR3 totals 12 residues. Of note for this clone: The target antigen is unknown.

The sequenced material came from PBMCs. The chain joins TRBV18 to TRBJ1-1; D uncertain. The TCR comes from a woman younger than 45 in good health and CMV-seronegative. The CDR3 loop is CASSSQAAGAFF. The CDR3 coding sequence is TGTGCCAGCTCGAGTCAGGCTGCGGGGGCTTTCTTT. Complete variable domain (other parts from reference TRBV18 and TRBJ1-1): NAGVMQNPRHLVRRRGQEARLRCSPMKGHSHVYWYRQLPEEGLKFMVYLQKENIIDESGMPKERFSAEFPKEGPSILRIQQVVRGDSAAYFCASSSQAAGAFFGQGTRLTVV.